This T cell receptor beta chain stems from a study of OX40 agonist ivuxolimab in advanced cancers. Turning to the overall study: Ivuxolimab was a fully human IgG2 agonistic monoclonal antibody targeting the costimulatory receptor OX40 (CD134). Intravenous ivuxolimab was administered to patients every 2 weeks at six dose levels: 0.01, 0.1, 0.3, 1.5, 3 and 10 mg/kg. Among the roughly 52 dose-escalation patients, 19 had hepatocellular carcinoma, approximately 15 melanoma, 9 renal cell carcinoma and 9 head and neck cancer. The dose-escalation cohort was about 83% male with a mean age of approximately 60 years, ranging from roughly 20 to 80. Prior anti-PD-1, anti-PD-L1 or anti-CTLA-4 therapy was permitted, and about 40% of dose-escalation patients had received checkpoint inhibitors. Three dose-escalation patients achieved partial responses, one with hepatocellular carcinoma and two with cutaneous melanoma. Peripheral TCRbeta sequencing was intended to test whether TCR sequence diversity was altered and clonal T-cell expansion was caused by ivuxolimab. The paper describes the monotherapy dose-escalation part (N of about 54 patients) of the phase I trial of ivuxolimab.

Study-level results and caveats: Low levels of normalized T-cell clonal expansion were also seen in some patients who did not respond. In the 0.1-3.0 mg/kg groups, partial responders had among the lowest normalized peripheral clonal expansion, particularly in CD8+ T cells. At doses of 0.1 to 3.0 mg/kg, clonal expansion of both CD4+ and CD8+ T cells in blood was seen between baseline and week 6. After ivuxolimab, expanded clones were on average more numerous among CD8+ T cells than among CD4+ T cells. Antigen specificity was not determined for the clonally expanded peripheral T cells.

With regard to this clone: Its specific antigen is unknown. Nothing much larger sits one base from this clone, and base qualities are not available.

To sequence the TCRbeta CDR3 region, genomic DNA was isolated from the sorted cells. The immunoSEQ Assay was used for sequencing of TCRbeta CDR3 regions. TCRdb obtained this table from immuneACCESS and retained in-frame rearrangements with V and J assigned. These tables miss some clones; where compared with another copy, unresolved V genes account for less than half of the shortfall, and the remainder is unexplained. For this sample the table gives some 97,000 clones, of which over 75% were detected only once. Clones ranked in the top ten supply roughly 0.3% of the sample. The trial excluded patients who had a history of autoimmune disease or were on systemic immunosuppression. In every dose cohort, peripheral blood was drawn for TCR sequencing at baseline, cycle 4 day 1, and cycle 7 day 1. The samples were drawn from a first-in-human, open-label, multicenter phase I dose-escalation trial of ivuxolimab. Adults with locally advanced or metastatic melanoma, renal cell, hepatocellular, or head and neck squamous cell carcinoma were enrolled in the trial. Before TCR sequencing, CD4+ T cells and CD8+ T cells from peripheral blood were sorted into separate populations.

The CDR3 sequence holds 13 residues, the cysteine and phenylalanine included. Only the CDR3 part of the read is kept: 39 bases, read in frame from the first base. V loses 2 bases at its end and J loses 10 bases; junction bases beyond the gene matches: 4. The germline V gene specifies MDHEN as CDR1 and SYDVKM as CDR2. Recombination linked TRBV28 to TRBJ1-1, with TRBD1 identical over 10 junction bases. The receptor comes from an adult with an advanced solid tumor such as melanoma, head and neck, liver or kidney cancer. This specimen consisted of CD4+ or CD8+ T cells sorted from blood, obtained in a trial of the OX40 agonist ivuxolimab. The CDR3 reads as follows: CASSLPGQGLAFF. The sequenced DNA: TGTGCCAGCAGTTTACCGGGACAGGGGCTAGCTTTCTTT.